The 9 T cell receptor beta chains given below trace back to one sample, sequenced in a study of T cell changes during pregnancy in multiple sclerosis. Here immunoSEQ multiplex PCR was the method, and the copy in TCRdb shows in-frame clones only, minus some. Among about 21,000 clones listed, roughly 87% were seen once. The material was CD8+ T cells from peripheral blood mononuclear cells, obtained in the second trimester of pregnancy. The receptor set was obtained from a female donor in good health, enrolled as a control in a pregnancy study.

The rearrangement links TRBV27 to TRBJ2-1; tentatively, D is TRBD2 (6 bases). Germline V gives CDR1 MNHEY, CDR2 SMNVEV (reference sequence). The CDR3 loop spans 13 amino acids. Between the trimmed V and J ends, which lost 5 bases and 7 bases, there was a span of 12 bases. The CDR3 loop reads CASSLGLLNEQFF. Written as DNA, the CDR3 is TGTGCCAGCAGTCTAGGACTATTGAATGAGCAGTTCTTC.

The CDR3 is CASSLSSYEQYF. The DNA of the CDR3 is TGTGCCAGCAGCCTGAGCTCCTACGAGCAGTACTTC. The chain carries TRBV13 and TRBJ2-7; D remains unclear. This CDR3 has 12 amino acids. Trimming removed 5 bases at V and 0 bases at J, with 5 bases between. Germline CDR1 is PRHDT and CDR2 is FYEKMQ (reference sequence).

The chain links TRBV2 to TRBJ2-5; TRBD2 matches at 15 bases. V shed 3 bases, J shed 2 bases, and the junction held 1 base outside the gene matches. Germline V CDR1 and CDR2: SNHLY, FYNNEI. CDR3 size: 16 residues. CDR3 nucleotides: TGTGCCAGCAGTGAGGGACTAGCGGGGGGTCAAGAGACCCAGTACTTC. This translates into CASSEGLAGGQETQYF.

The chain uses TRBV28 and TRBJ2-7; 11 nucleotides match TRBD2. This CDR3 comprises 15 residues. CDR1 MDHEN and CDR2 SYDVKM come from the germline V gene. Trimming cost V 3 bases and J 3 bases; bases outside gene matches: 4. The CDR3, as DNA: TGTGCCAGCAGTTTTAGTACTAGCGGGAGCTACGAGCAGTACTTC. Protein product: CASSFSTSGSYEQYF.

Relative to its sample, this clone is medium-sized. CDR3 sequence: CASSPQAESGELFF. DNA of the CDR3: TGTGCCAGCAGCCCCCAAGCTGAGTCCGGGGAGCTGTTTTTT. The gene calls are TRBV6-4 and TRBJ2-2; D unresolved. The ends were cut back, 6 bases at V and 6 bases at J, with 14 bases in the middle. The CDR3 extends over 14 amino acids. Germline V gene data show CDR1 as MRHNA and CDR2 as SNTAGT.

The chain links TRBV30 to TRBJ1-6, with D unclear. V was shortened by 3 bases and J by 7 bases, with 13 bases between the two germline ends. This CDR3 comprises 14 residues. Germline CDR1 reads GTSNPN; CDR2 reads SVGIG (reference sequence). CDR3 region: CAWSEGTENSPLHF. In DNA, the CDR3 is TGTGCCTGGAGCGAAGGCACAGAGAATTCACCCCTCCACTTT. The full variable domain, in which reference TRBV30 and TRBJ1-6 provide the parts outside the CDR3, is SQTIHQWPATLVQPVGSPLSLECTVEGTSNPNLYWYRQAAGRGLQLLFYSVGIGQISSEVPQNLSASRPQDRQFILSSKKLLLSDSGFYLCAWSEGTENSPLHFGNGTRLTVT.

The chain is built from TRBV19 and TRBJ1-5, with D possibly being TRBD1 (5 bases). The CDR3 runs 15 residues. The V gene lost 1 base and the J gene lost 2 bases, with 9 bases spanning the gap. Germline V gene data show CDR1 as LNHDA and CDR2 as SQIVND (reference sequence). The CDR3 sequence is CASSIGAGGNQPQHF. Written as DNA, the CDR3 is TGTGCCAGTAGTATAGGGGCGGGGGGCAATCAGCCCCAGCATTTT.

V and J are TRBV29-1 and TRBJ2-1, with 7 bases fitting TRBD1. Germline values: CDR1 SQVTM, CDR2 ANQGSEA. J lost 2 bases, V lost 2 bases, and 9 bases had no gene match. The CDR3 runs to 16 residues. The CDR3: CSVEPYGQGAYNEQFF. In DNA, the CDR3 is TGCAGCGTTGAACCTTACGGGCAGGGGGCCTACAATGAGCAGTTCTTC.

The chain employs TRBV20-1 and TRBJ2-5; D remains ambiguous. Trimming pared 2 bases from V and 2 bases from J, leaving 3 bases between. The germline CDR1 and CDR2 sequences are DFQATT and SNEGSKA (reference sequence). The CDR3 is made up of 11 amino acids. The CDR3 nucleotides read TGCAGTGCTAGACAGCAAGAGACCCAGTACTTC. This encodes CSARQQETQYF.